The present entry profiles one T cell receptor (beta chain) with its context. This CDR3 spans 14 amino acids. Trimming at V came to 4 bases and at J to 5 bases, leaving 2 bases not matched to a gene. Per the germline V gene, CDR1 is SGHTA and CDR2 is FQGNSA. The sample comes from a study of blood T cell repertoires in COVID-19. Study as a whole: Whether acute or convalescent, the COVID-19 samples came from the United States, Italy and Spain.

Original processing notes: Reference gene primers were amplified, and this amplification served to estimate nucleated cell counts. Method: immunoSEQ multiplex PCR; TCRdb's copy keeps in-frame clones and lacks some. The DNA gave D and trimming, while V, J and clone size come from that table. Among about 230,000 clones, 85% were seen once, and the ten largest hold around 1%. The specimen sequenced was peripheral blood. The clonotype originates from a man between 35 and 55 years old with acute or convalescent COVID-19. This rearrangement joins TRBV7-2 to TRBJ2-7; 13 bases align to TRBD2. Here the CDR3 reads CASSSLAGGDEQYF. As DNA, the CDR3 is TGTGCCAGCAGCTCACTAGCGGGGGGGGACGAGCAGTACTTC.